Shown below are 12 T cell receptor beta chains from a single sample sequenced in a study of cytomegalovirus exposure and HLA in healthy donors. This table comes from immunoSEQ multiplex PCR, and its TCRdb copy is limited to in-frame clones, with some not included. The repertoire holds tens of thousands of clones, with approximately 96% as singletons. The sequencing input was PBMCs. All receptors derive from a man between 18 and 35 years old in good health and CMV-seronegative.

This sequence joins TRBV13 and TRBJ1-1; 7 positions agree with TRBD1. Germline CDR1 reads PRHDT; CDR2 reads FYEKMQ (reference sequence). The J segment lost 5 bases and the V segment lost 5 bases, leaving 8 bases of the junction unmatched. This CDR3 region has 14 residues. The CDR3 spells CASSIQGVSTEAFF. The CDR3 DNA is TGTGCCAGCAGCATCCAGGGGGTTTCAACTGAAGCTTTCTTT.

This clone was found once. The chain recombines TRBV6-5 with TRBJ2-7, with a weak D call TRBD1 (6 bases). The CDR3 is 14 amino acids. Trimming took off 5 bases at V and 5 bases at J, with 16 bases between the two ends. Germline CDR1 is MNHEY and CDR2 is SVGAGI. CDR3 amino acids: CASSRDIRGNEQYF. The DNA of the CDR3 is TGTGCCAGCAGTCGGGACATCCGAGGGAACGAGCAGTACTTC.

The chain carries TRBV9 and TRBJ2-3; TRBD1 aligns across 7 bases. The V gene end was trimmed by 2 bases and the J gene end by 0 bases; junction bases not matched to a gene: 3. This CDR3 has 15 residues. In germline, CDR1 is SGDLS, CDR2 YYNGEE. The CDR3 DNA reads as TGTGCCAGCAGCGTTACAGGGGTAAGCACAGATACGCAGTATTTT. Residues: CASSVTGVSTDTQYF.

This chain links TRBV18 with TRBJ1-1; weak D call: TRBD1 (6 bases). The V gene's germline CDR1 is KGHSH and CDR2 LQKENI. The CDR3 contains 13 residues. The V end was cut by 6 bases, the J end by 1 base, with 9 bases between. Written as DNA, the CDR3 is TGTGCCAGCTCGACACAGGGGAACACTGAAGCTTTCTTT. Protein sequence: CASSTQGNTEAFF.

CDR3: CASRTPRGAGELFF. As DNA, the CDR3 is TGTGCCAGCCGTACACCCAGGGGGGCCGGGGAGCTGTTTTTT. The rearrangement joins TRBV6-5 to TRBJ2-2; possible D gene TRBD1, 7 bases. Germline V gene sequence: CDR1 MNHEY, CDR2 SVGAGI. With 8 bases removed from V and 6 bases from J, the gap between germline ends came to 16 bases. CDR3 length equals 14 residues.

The V call is TRBV7-3, the J call TRBJ2-2; 8 bases line up with TRBD1. In germline, CDR1 is SGHTA, CDR2 FQGTGA. The CDR3 extends over 16 amino acids. The V gene end was trimmed by 5 bases and the J gene end by 5 bases; junction bases not matched to a gene: 10. CDR3 sequence (DNA): TGTGCCAGCAGCCTGCAGGGGGCGGGTCAAACCGGGGAGCTGTTTTTT. It translates to CASSLQGAGQTGELFF.

The chain employs TRBV9 and TRBJ2-5, with TRBD2 identical over 11 bases. With 0 bases clipped from V and 5 bases from J, the junction kept 3 bases outside the gene matches. The CDR3 runs 15 residues. Per the germline V gene, CDR1 is SGDLS and CDR2 is YYNGEE. DNA of the CDR3: TGTGCCAGCAGCGTAGCTCCTAGCGGGAGGGAGACCCAGTACTTC. This sequence encodes CASSVAPSGRETQYF. Supplemented by reference TRBV9 and TRBJ2-5, the full variable domain reads DSGVTQTPKHLITATGQRVTLRCSPRSGDLSVYWYQQSLDQGLQFLIQYYNGEERAKGNILERFSAQQFPDLHSELNLSSLELGDSALYFCASSVAPSGRETQYFGPGTRLLVL.

In this sample, this clone turned up once. The gene calls are TRBV5-1 and TRBJ1-2; D is ambiguous. The CDR3 totals 15 residues. Trimming left V 1 base short and J 8 bases short, with 18 bases between. Germline lookup yields CDR1 SGHRS and CDR2 YFSETQ. This CDR3 is CASSLTGSGIYGYTF. CDR3 nucleotide sequence: TGCGCCAGCAGCTTGACGGGGTCCGGCATATACGGCTACACCTTC.

V is TRBV7-2 and J is TRBJ2-3; 11 bases match TRBD2. Looked up from germline, CDR1 is SGHTA and CDR2 is FQGNSA. V was pared by 5 bases and J by 6 bases, with 10 bases of the junction left unmatched. The CDR3 covers 16 residues. Here the CDR3 DNA reads TGTGCCAGCAGCGCGAATAGCGGGAGGGATGTGGATACGCAGTATTTT. This codes for CASSANSGRDVDTQYF.

The genes are TRBV7-2 and TRBJ1-2; D remains unclear. Trimming removed 7 bases at V and 4 bases at J, with 19 bases between. CDR3 length: 15 residues. Germline CDR1 and CDR2: SGHTA and FQGNSA. The CDR3 DNA sequence: TGTGCCAGCACCGGATTTCCAAGGAGTGGCTATGGCTACACCTTC. Translation: CASTGFPRSGYGYTF.

This chain uses TRBV28 with TRBJ2-5; 7 nucleotides line up with TRBD2. Germline V gene sequence: CDR1 MDHEN, CDR2 SYDVKM. V gave up 7 bases and J gave up 5 bases; unmatched junction bases: 25. The CDR3 contains 19 residues. In nucleotides, the CDR3 is TGTGCCAGCAAGTCCCGACCATTTAGCGGGCCTCGTGGGGTGGAGACCCAGTACTTC. Its translation: CASKSRPFSGPRGVETQYF.

The chain uses TRBV5-1 and TRBJ1-1, with D possibly matching TRBD1 (5 bases). The ends were cut back, 1 base at V and 3 bases at J, with 10 bases in the middle. This CDR3 has 14 amino acids. CDR1 is SGHRS and CDR2 is YFSETQ in the germline V gene. This CDR3 reads CASSLRGTDTEAFF. CDR3 sequence (DNA): TGCGCCAGCAGCTTGCGGGGGACGGACACTGAAGCTTTCTTT.